A selection of T cell receptor beta chains follows, all from one sample in a study of beta chain features in type 1 diabetes. Using immunoSEQ multiplex PCR, the repertoire was profiled, and TCRdb retains in-frame clones only, with some absent. The repertoire holds 300,000 to 400,000 clones, with 8% to 13% as singletons. The sample comprised naive CD4+ T cells from blood. The receptors were gathered from a woman aged 25-40 years in good health. CDR3s include the opening cysteine and the closing phenylalanine or tryptophan. Fields, in order: J gene, clone size, V gene, D gene, CDR3 DNA, CDR3 protein. The D gene is left open where the match is weak. For some rows the clone size is stated as once, few or many, or as a class when expanded; others skip it.

J: TRBJ1-1; size: few; V: TRBV30; D: TRBD1; DNA: TGTGCCTGGAATACAGGGGCGGCCGCTGAAGCTTTCTTT; CDR3: CAWNTGAAAEAFF
J: TRBJ2-5; size: few; V: TRBV28; D: TRBD2; DNA: TGTGCCAGCAGACTAGCGGGAGGTTTACCGGAGACCCAGTACTTC; CDR3: CASRLAGGLPETQYF
J: TRBJ2-4; size: .; V: TRBV11-2; D: TRBD2; DNA: TGTGCCAGCAGCTTAGAAGCCGCTCTCCGGGGGGGGAAAAACATTCAGTACTTC; CDR3: CASSLEAALRGGKNIQYF
J: TRBJ2-7; size: few; V: TRBV18; D: TRBD2; DNA: TGTGCCAGCTCACCTCGAAGCGGGAGGGCCTACGAGCAGTACTTC; CDR3: CASSPRSGRAYEQYF
J: TRBJ2-1; size: few; V: TRBV29-1; D: TRBD2; DNA: TGCAGCGTTGAACTAGCGGGACTTGGGGAGCAGTTCTTC; CDR3: CSVELAGLGEQFF
J: TRBJ2-1; size: .; V: TRBV7-2; D: .; DNA: TGTGCCAGCAGGCCCCGGGTGACTGATGAGCAGTTCTTC; CDR3: CASRPRVTDEQFF
J: TRBJ2-6; size: .; V: TRBV5-1; D: .; DNA: TGCGCCAGCAGCTTAGCGCATACTGGGGCCAACGTCCTGACTTTC; CDR3: CASSLAHTGANVLTF
J: TRBJ2-1; size: .; V: TRBV7-9; D: TRBD2; DNA: TGTGCCAGCAGCCCCTCGGGAGGGGGGAAGGCCGAGCAGTTCTTC; CDR3: CASSPSGGGKAEQFF
J: TRBJ2-1; size: .; V: TRBV28; D: .; DNA: TGTGCCAGCAGTTTAGCGGGAAGCAATGAGCAGTTCTTC; CDR3: CASSLAGSNEQFF
J: TRBJ2-5; size: few; V: TRBV30; D: TRBD2; DNA: TGTGCCCATGCCGGACTAGATGTTAAAGGCCAGTACTTC; CDR3: CAHAGLDVKGQYF
J: TRBJ2-1; size: .; V: TRBV7-2; D: TRBD2; DNA: TGTGCCAGCAGCGCGGCCAGCGGGAGCGGGGACAATGAGCAGTTCTTC; CDR3: CASSAASGSGDNEQFF
J: TRBJ1-1; size: .; V: TRBV9; D: .; DNA: TGTGCCAGCAGCGTAGATATAAACACTGAAGCTTTCTTT; CDR3: CASSVDINTEAFF
J: TRBJ2-1; size: .; V: TRBV4-1; D: TRBD1; DNA: TGCGCCAGCAGCACCCGACAGGGGGGGGCCTACAATGAGCAGTTCTTC; CDR3: CASSTRQGGAYNEQFF
J: TRBJ1-5; size: few; V: TRBV7-8; D: .; DNA: TGTGCCAGCAGCTTAAACACAGCTAATCAGCCCCAGCATTTT; CDR3: CASSLNTANQPQHF
J: TRBJ2-3; size: .; V: TRBV7-2; D: TRBD2; DNA: TGTGCCAGCAGCTCCCGGACTAGCGGTACAGATACGCAGTATTTT; CDR3: CASSSRTSGTDTQYF
J: TRBJ2-1; size: few; V: TRBV6-5; D: .; DNA: TGTGCCAGCCGAGGCCCCGGGGATGAGCAGTTCTTC; CDR3: CASRGPGDEQFF
J: TRBJ2-1; size: .; V: TRBV7-9; D: TRBD2; DNA: TGTGCCAGCAGCATCACTAGCGGGAGATCAAATGAGCAGTTCTTC; CDR3: CASSITSGRSNEQFF
J: TRBJ2-1; size: .; V: TRBV7-9; D: TRBD1; DNA: TGTGCCAGCAGCCTCACAGGGGGCTTTAATGAGCAGTTCTTC; CDR3: CASSLTGGFNEQFF
J: TRBJ2-5; size: few; V: TRBV4-3; D: TRBD2; DNA: TGCGCCAGCAGCCAGGCATGGACTAGCGGGAGGGCCGTGGTCGAGACCCAGTACTTC; CDR3: CASSQAWTSGRAVVETQYF
J: TRBJ2-1; size: .; V: TRBV29-1; D: .; DNA: TGCAGCGTTGAGGGCCCCGATGAGCAGTTCTTC; CDR3: CSVEGPDEQFF
J: TRBJ2-1; size: .; V: TRBV5-1; D: TRBD1; DNA: TGCGCCAGCAGCCTTCTGACAGGGAGAAATGAGCAGTTCTTC; CDR3: CASSLLTGRNEQFF
J: TRBJ2-7; size: few; V: TRBV28; D: .; DNA: TGTGCCAGCAGTGATTCCACGGTGGAGCAGTACTTC; CDR3: CASSDSTVEQYF
J: TRBJ2-7; size: few; V: TRBV2; D: .; DNA: TGTGCCAGCAGTGAATTGTCCCGTAGCTCCTACGAGCAGTACTTC; CDR3: CASSELSRSSYEQYF
J: TRBJ2-7; size: .; V: TRBV7-9; D: .; DNA: TGTGCCAGCAGCTTAGTTTTTTCTAGCTACGAGCAGTACTTC; CDR3: CASSLVFSSYEQYF
J: TRBJ2-5; size: few; V: TRBV28; D: .; DNA: TGTGCCAGCAGTTTATCTTCACGGGAGACCCAGTACTTC; CDR3: CASSLSSRETQYF
J: TRBJ2-7; size: .; V: TRBV28; D: TRBD1; DNA: TGTGCCAGCAGTAGTGGGACAGGGGGCAGGTACGAGCAGTACTTC; CDR3: CASSSGTGGRYEQYF
J: TRBJ1-2; size: few; V: TRBV6-1; D: TRBD1; DNA: TGTGCCAGCACCCGGACAGGGGCGACAAACTATGGCTACACCTTC; CDR3: CASTRTGATNYGYTF
J: TRBJ1-2; size: .; V: TRBV28; D: .; DNA: TGTGCCAGCGTCCCGGGGGGTGTCTATGGCTACACCTTC; CDR3: CASVPGGVYGYTF
J: TRBJ2-3; size: few; V: TRBV5-6; D: TRBD2; DNA: TGTGCCAGCAGCCAACCGGGGGGTAGCACAGATACGCAGTATTTT; CDR3: CASSQPGGSTDTQYF